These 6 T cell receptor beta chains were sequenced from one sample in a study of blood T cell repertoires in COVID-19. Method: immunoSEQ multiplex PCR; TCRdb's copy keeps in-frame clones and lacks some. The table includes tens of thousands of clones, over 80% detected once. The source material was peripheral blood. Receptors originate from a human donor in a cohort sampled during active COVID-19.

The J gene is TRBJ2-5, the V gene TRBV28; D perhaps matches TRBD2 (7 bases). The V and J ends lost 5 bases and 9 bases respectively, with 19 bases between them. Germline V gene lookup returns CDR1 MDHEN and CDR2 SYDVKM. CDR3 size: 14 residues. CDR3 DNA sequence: TGTGCCAGCAGTCGAGGGGGGGGTCATATGGCCCAGTACTTC. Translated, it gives CASSRGGGHMAQYF.

The CDR3 DNA is TGTGCCAGCAGTGTGGGACAGGGGGCAGAGACCCAGTACTTC. The encoded protein is CASSVGQGAETQYF. V gene TRBV2 combines with J gene TRBJ2-5; 12 bases agree with TRBD1. The length of the CDR3 is 14 residues. Germline CDR1 is SNHLY and CDR2 is FYNNEI. With V trimmed by 4 bases and J by 4 bases, 1 base remained unmatched.

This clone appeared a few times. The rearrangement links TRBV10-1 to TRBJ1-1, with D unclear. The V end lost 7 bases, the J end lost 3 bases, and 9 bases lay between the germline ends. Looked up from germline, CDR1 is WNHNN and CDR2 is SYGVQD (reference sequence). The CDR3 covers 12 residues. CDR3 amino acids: CASINVDTEAFF. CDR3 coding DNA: TGCGCCAGCATAAATGTCGACACTGAAGCTTTCTTT.

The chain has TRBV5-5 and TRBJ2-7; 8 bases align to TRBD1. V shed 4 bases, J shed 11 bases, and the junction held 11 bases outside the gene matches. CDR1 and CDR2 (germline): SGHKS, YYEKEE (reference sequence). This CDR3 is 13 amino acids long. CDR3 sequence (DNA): TGTGCCAGCAGCACCTGGACATCACAGGGGGAGTACTTC. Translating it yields CASSTWTSQGEYF.

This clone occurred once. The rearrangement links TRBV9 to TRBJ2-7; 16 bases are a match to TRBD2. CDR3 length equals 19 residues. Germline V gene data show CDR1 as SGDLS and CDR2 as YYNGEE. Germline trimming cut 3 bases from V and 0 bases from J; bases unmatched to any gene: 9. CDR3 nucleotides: TGTGCCAGCAGCGCCACCGGGACTAGCGGGAGGGGGGGCTCCTACGAGCAGTACTTC. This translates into CASSATGTSGRGGSYEQYF.

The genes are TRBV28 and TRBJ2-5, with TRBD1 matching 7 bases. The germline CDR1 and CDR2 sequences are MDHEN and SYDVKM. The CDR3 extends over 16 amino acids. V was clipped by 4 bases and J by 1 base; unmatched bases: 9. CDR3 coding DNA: TGTGCCAGCAGTTCCCCCTCGGGACAGTCCCAAGAGACCCAGTACTTC. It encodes CASSSPSGQSQETQYF.